These 19 T cell receptor beta chains share one sample of origin, sequenced in a study of human T cells and chemical hapten exposure (dated by TCRdb to the early 2020s). The library was generated by RACE. TCRdb names NextSeq 500 as the instrument used. The raw public reads went through TCRdb reprocessing: fastp at Q25, MiXCR clone calling, in-frame beta chains kept. When rows share a CDR3 protein, they turn into one entry using the most common DNA and genes. Across this sample there are nearly 95,000 distinct CDR3 sequences, with around 10% seen only once. Around 2.1% of the sample lies in the top ten. The meaning of the sample's time point label: patch test 2, 6 weeks after DPC sensitization. Reading the label with the study, this specimen's treatment or condition is: therapeutic diphenylcyclopropenone sensitization with weekly scalp DPC. Here the sequenced sample was whole blood, taken in connection with sensitization to the hapten diphenylcyclopropenone (DPC). The origin of the receptors is a man aged 35 to 55 with alopecia areata. Some clones in this sample may be carry-over from other donors' samples.

This clonotype has a handful of counts. J is TRBJ2-7 and V is TRBV6-2 or TRBV6-3; D remains unclear. V gave up 3 bases and J gave up 4 bases, with 13 bases separating them. The CDR3 is made up of 14 amino acids. Germline lookup yields CDR1 MNHEY and CDR2 SVGEGT. This CDR3 reads CASSYDRDKYEQYV. The DNA of the CDR3 is TGTGCCAGCAGTTATGATCGAGACAAATACGAGCAGTACGTC.

This clonotype came up a few times. V and J are TRBV4-3 and TRBJ2-7; the D is unclear. Trimming took 3 bases from V and 2 from J, leaving 5 bases between them. The germline gives CDR1 LGHNA, CDR2 YSLEER. The CDR3 contains 12 residues. The CDR3 reads CASSHSTYEQYV. DNA for the CDR3: TGCGCCAGCAGCCACTCGACCTACGAGCAGTACGTC.

V usage is TRBV7-9 and J usage is TRBJ2-7, with 9 nucleotides matching TRBD2. With V trimmed by 5 bases and J by 5 bases, 13 bases remained unmatched. Per germline, CDR1 SEHNR and CDR2 FQNEAQ (reference sequence). The CDR3 is 16 amino acids. The CDR3 DNA is TGTGCCAGCAGCCCGAGGACTAGCGAAATCTTGCACGAGCAGTACTTC. Translating it yields CASSPRTSEILHEQYF. Full variable domain (outside the CDR3, taken from reference TRBV7-9 and TRBJ2-7): DTGVSQNPRHKITKRGQNVTFRCDPISEHNRLYWYRQTLGQGPEFLTYFQNEAQLEKSRLLSDRFSAERPKGSFSTLEIQRTEQGDSAMYLCASSPRTSEILHEQYFGPGTRLTVT.

This clonotype was recorded many times. The chain has TRBV20-1 and TRBJ2-7, with D possibly being TRBD2 (5 bases). This CDR3 contains 14 residues. V was pared by 0 bases and J by 5 bases, with 14 bases between. Per the germline V gene, CDR1 is DFQATT and CDR2 is SNEGSKA (reference sequence). Here the CDR3 DNA reads TGCAGTGCTAGAGACCCCAGCGGCTCGGACGAGCAGTACGTC. Translated, it gives CSARDPSGSDEQYV.

This clonotype was recorded a few times. The V gene is TRBV13, the J gene TRBJ1-5, with a tentative D call TRBD1 (5 bases). CDR1 is PRHDT, CDR2 FYEKMQ, per germline (reference sequence). Trimming left V 0 bases short and J 10 bases short, with 10 bases between. This CDR3 has 13 amino acids. The CDR3 protein is CASSLGGTEPQHF. The CDR3 DNA sequence: TGTGCCAGCAGCTTAGGTGGGACTGAACCCCAGCATTTT.

Only a few counts were recorded for this clonotype. The genes are TRBV9 and TRBJ2-1; 9 nucleotides line up with TRBD2. The germline CDR1 and CDR2 sequences are SGDLS and YYNGEE. The CDR3 consists of 16 residues. V lost 0 bases to trimming and J lost 4 bases; unmatched junction nucleotides: 5. CDR3 region: CASSVVVTSGYNEQFF. The CDR3 coding sequence is TGTGCCAGCAGCGTAGTCGTGACTAGCGGTTACAATGAGCAGTTCTTC.

The rearrangement joins TRBV24-1 to TRBJ2-3; TRBD1 aligns across 9 bases. This CDR3 has 15 amino acids. The V gene end was trimmed by 4 bases and the J gene end by 5 bases; junction bases not matched to a gene: 6. Germline loops: CDR1 KGHDR, CDR2 SFDVKD. CDR3 in amino acids: CATSETGQGRDTQYF. As DNA, the CDR3 is TGTGCCACCAGTGAGACCGGACAGGGGCGAGATACGCAGTATTTT.

This clonotype was detected many times. The rearrangement links TRBV6-1 to TRBJ2-3, with TRBD1 identical over 9 bases. V gave up 5 bases and J gave up 2 bases; unmatched junction bases: 8. The CDR3 is made up of 16 amino acids. Germline loops: CDR1 MNHNS, CDR2 SASEGT. CDR3 sequence reads: CASSSRQGEVTDTQYF. The CDR3 DNA reads as TGTGCCAGCAGTTCTAGACAGGGGGAGGTCACAGATACGCAGTATTTT.

The CDR3 DNA reads TGTGCCAGCAGCTTAAACAGGGACCCGAACACTGAAGCTTTCTTT. Protein product: CASSLNRDPNTEAFF. The chain links TRBV13 to TRBJ1-1, with a tentative D call TRBD1 (6 bases). Germline-derived CDR1 and CDR2 are PRHDT and FYEKMQ (reference sequence). V lost 2 bases to trimming and J lost 1 base, with 11 bases between them. The CDR3 covers 15 residues.

Worth noting for this clonotype: The junction does not match germline at one end; this may be a read error. The rearrangement joins TRBV6-2 or TRBV6-3 to TRBJ1-2, with D tentatively TRBD1 (5 bases). From germline, CDR1 is MNHEY and CDR2 SVGEGT. CDR3 length: 11 residues. CDR3 sequence (DNA): TGTGTCAGCAGGGAGTTCTATGGCTACACCTTC. It translates to CVSREFYGYTF.

Ten or more counts support this clonotype. This chain links TRBV6-2 or TRBV6-3 with TRBJ2-3, with D unclear. V lost 0 bases, J lost 0 bases, and 7 bases lay in between. The CDR3 contains 15 residues. Germline V gene data show CDR1 as MNHEY and CDR2 as SVGEGT. The CDR3 DNA is TGTGCCAGCAGTTACTCGACGGACAGCACAGATACGCAGTATTTT. This translates into CASSYSTDSTDTQYF.

This clonotype was seen a handful of times. The gene calls are TRBV19 and TRBJ2-1, with 11 positions matching TRBD2. V dropped 4 bases and J dropped 11; count of bases not matched to a gene: 16. Per the germline V gene, CDR1 is LNHDA and CDR2 is SQIVND (reference sequence). CDR3 length: 17 amino acids. The CDR3 DNA reads as TGTGCCAGTAGTACAGAGGGACTAGCGGAGATTATGGCCAAGCAGTTCTTC. Protein product: CASSTEGLAEIMAKQFF.

This clonotype was seen more than once but under ten times. V usage is TRBV5-1 and J usage is TRBJ2-3, with 8 bases matching TRBD1. The CDR3 consists of 15 residues. Trimming at V came to 1 base and at J to 3 bases, leaving 4 bases not matched to a gene. The germline gives CDR1 SGHRS, CDR2 YFSETQ. CDR3 protein: CASSLQDRATDTQYF. The CDR3, as DNA: TGCGCCAGCAGCTTGCAGGACAGGGCAACAGATACGCAGTATTTT.

The genes are TRBV20-1 and TRBJ1-2; D unclear. Germline lookup yields CDR1 DFQATT and CDR2 SNEGSKA (reference sequence). The CDR3 spans 11 residues. V dropped 3 bases and J dropped 7 bases, with 9 bases sitting between them. The CDR3 sequence: CSASSTAGYTF. The DNA of the CDR3 is TGCAGTGCTAGTTCCACAGCTGGCTACACCTTC.

The chain joins TRBV12-3 or TRBV12-4 to TRBJ2-1, with 9 bases lining up with TRBD2. V lost 6 bases to trimming and J lost 2 bases; unmatched junction nucleotides: 5. The CDR3 spans 15 residues. The CDR3, as DNA: TGTGCCAGCAGCTCCAGCGGGAGGCCCTACAATGAGCAGTTCTTC. This translates into CASSSSGRPYNEQFF.

This clonotype counts as medium-sized. The V and J genes are TRBV5-1 and TRBJ2-6, with a weak D call TRBD1 (5 bases). The V gene lost 3 bases and the J gene lost 4 bases, with 26 bases spanning the gap. Germline V gives CDR1 SGHRS, CDR2 YFSETQ. The CDR3 covers 20 residues. CDR3 region: CASSSLWAQMGLDGANVLTF. The DNA of the CDR3 is TGCGCCAGCAGCTCTTTATGGGCTCAAATGGGGCTGGACGGGGCCAACGTCCTGACTTTC.

This clonotype occurred a few times. The V gene is TRBV3-1, the J gene TRBJ1-1; no reliable D call. The germline gives CDR1 LGHDT, CDR2 YNNKEL (reference sequence). The CDR3 contains 11 residues. Trimming took off 1 base at V and 4 bases at J, with 1 base between the two ends. CDR3 nucleotide sequence: TGTGCCAGCAGCCAAGCCACTGAAGCTTTCTTT. It encodes CASSQATEAFF.

The chain carries TRBV29-1 and TRBJ2-3; the D is unclear. Germline V CDR1 and CDR2: SQVTM, ANQGSEA. Trimming took 0 bases from V and 0 from J, leaving 16 bases between them. The CDR3 is made up of 17 amino acids. CDR3 sequence: CSVEDHETGSSTDTQYF. The CDR3 nucleotides read TGCAGCGTTGAAGATCACGAGACGGGTTCTAGCACAGATACGCAGTATTTT.

This chain uses TRBV19 with TRBJ2-5; no clear D gene. The V end was cut by 2 bases, the J end by 2 bases, with 15 bases between. This CDR3 has 16 residues. Germline V gene lookup returns CDR1 LNHDA and CDR2 SQIVND (reference sequence). DNA for the CDR3: TGTGCCAGTAGTATATTGGGAAGGACGGAGCAAGAGACCCAGTACTTC. The encoded protein is CASSILGRTEQETQYF.